This TCR beta chain originates from a study of CXCR3-negative and CXCR3-positive naive CD8 T cells (dated by TCRdb to the late 2010s). For context, the study as a whole: In total, 130 million to 150 million TRB reads were obtained, or roughly 1.5 +/- 0.3 million reads per library. Naive subsets from 5 or 6 donors and memory cells from 3 donors were included in the TRBV-TRBJ cluster analysis. The diversity and physicochemical repertoire analyses included 11 donors pooled from two independent experiments. What the work shows at the level of the full study, not this receptor alone: Naive CXCR3-negative and CXCR3-positive cells from the same donor showed similar TRBV-TRBJ usage, whereas memory cells showed distinct patterns. Compared with CXCR3-negative naive cells, CXCR3-positive naive cells had TRB CDR3s with higher hydrophobicity (lower Kidera factor 4), lower energy, and higher strength and volume indices. CXCR3 expression partially decreased after cryopreservation, so most assays used freshly isolated PBMCs. Because surface CD5, which is linked to self-reactivity in mice, was comparable between the naive subsets, TCR interaction strength was also inferred from TRB CDR3 physicochemical properties. Both naive subsets had comparably high repertoire diversity, while memory CD8+ T cells had much lower repertoire diversity.

To note about this clonotype: No antigen is known for it.

For each CD8+ T cell subset, flow sorting was done in triplicate, and a few hundred thousand cells per subset went directly into RLT lysis buffer. To keep memory contaminants out, a stringent definition of naive CD8+ T cells was applied: CD45RO-CCR7+CD27+CD95-. Standard density gradient centrifugation was used to isolate peripheral blood mononuclear cells from buffy coats. Naive CXCR3-negative and CXCR3-positive CD8+ T cells were flow-sorted on a FACSAria III. Total RNA was extracted from sorted cells with an RNeasy Mini Kit. Including cysteine and phenylalanine, the CDR3 has 14 amino acids. The nucleotide record is missing. The germline V gene supplies CDR1 MGHRA and CDR2 YSYEKL. Reads for this sample came from a NextSeq 550. The Human TCR Profiling Kit (MiLaboratory) was used to prepare UMI-labeled 5' RACE TRB cDNA libraries. cDNA synthesis used the entire amount of extracted RNA, and PCR amplification then used the entire amount of cDNA produced. The libraries were made side by side, with each library going through the same number of PCR cycles. Per the authors' processing: With a requirement of at least two reads per UMI, MIGEC and MiXCR extracted about 56,000 +/- 9,600 unique UMI-labeled TRB cDNA molecules per library. On average, roughly 40,000 +/- 10,000 functional in-frame TRB CDR3 nucleotide clonotypes lacking stop codons were found per library. After each sample was downsampled to 5000 UMI-labeled TRB molecules, VDJtools was used to calculate diversity metrics such as normalized Shannon-Wiener and Chao1. VDJtools computed clonotype-size-weighted physicochemical properties of the central five CDR3 residues: interaction energy, strength, volume and Kidera factor 4. TCRdb reprocessed the reads, reporting each CDR3 protein sequence once and no DNA. In this record, the V and J calls reflect TCRdb's handling and not the investigators' own analysis. The sample's own table lists about 26,000 distinct CDR3 sequences. The ten largest clones add up to roughly 2.8% of the sample.

This receptor was taken from a human donor in good health. Some clones in this sample may be carry-over from other donors' samples. The chain employs TRBV4-1 and TRBJ1-1. Sample: naive CXCR3- CD8+ T cells from blood. The cell subset or site label, read with the paper, signifies: CD45RO-CCR7+CD27+CD95- naive CD8+ T cells lacking CXCR3 (TNR3-). This receptor has the CDR3 CASSQVHFFTEAFF.